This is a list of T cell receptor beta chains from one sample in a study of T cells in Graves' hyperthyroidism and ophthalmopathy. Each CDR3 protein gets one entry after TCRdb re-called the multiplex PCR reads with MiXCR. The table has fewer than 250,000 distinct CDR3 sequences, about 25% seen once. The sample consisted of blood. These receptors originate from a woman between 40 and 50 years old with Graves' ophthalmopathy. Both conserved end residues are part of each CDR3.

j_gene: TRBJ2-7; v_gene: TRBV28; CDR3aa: CASSGRGGPGEEQYF
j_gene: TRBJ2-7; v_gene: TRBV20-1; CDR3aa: CSAGDSYEQYF
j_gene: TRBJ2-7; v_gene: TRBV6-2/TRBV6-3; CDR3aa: CASSSVVGGRSYEQYF
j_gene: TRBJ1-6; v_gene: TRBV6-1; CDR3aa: CASSPAQGADSPLHF
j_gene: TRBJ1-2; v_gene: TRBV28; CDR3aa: CASSFSITRSSGYTF
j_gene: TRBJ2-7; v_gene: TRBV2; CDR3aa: CASKAGTSGESSYEQYF
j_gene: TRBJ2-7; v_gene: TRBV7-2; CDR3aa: CASSGWGQNYEQYF
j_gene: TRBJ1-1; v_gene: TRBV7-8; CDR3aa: CASRSGVDTEAFF
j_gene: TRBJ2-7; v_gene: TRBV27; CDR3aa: CASSLVQGGSYEQYF
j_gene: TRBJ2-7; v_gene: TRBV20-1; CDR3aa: CSASGPVATYEQYF
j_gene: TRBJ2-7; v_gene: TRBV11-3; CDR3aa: CASSLWGTASYEQYF
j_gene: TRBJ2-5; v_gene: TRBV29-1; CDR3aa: CSARTSGGQETQYF
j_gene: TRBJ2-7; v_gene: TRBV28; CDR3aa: CASSLFREQYF
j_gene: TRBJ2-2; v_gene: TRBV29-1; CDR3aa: CSVEARDRKNTGELFF
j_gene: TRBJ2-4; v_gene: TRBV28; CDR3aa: CASSFGGWVTEAKNIQYF
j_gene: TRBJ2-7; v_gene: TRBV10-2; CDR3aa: CASTRTGAPYEQYF
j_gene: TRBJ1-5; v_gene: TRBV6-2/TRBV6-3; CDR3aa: CASSYTHDGMIQGAQPQHF
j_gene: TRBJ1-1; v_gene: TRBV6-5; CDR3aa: CASSYLPGTGGTEAFF
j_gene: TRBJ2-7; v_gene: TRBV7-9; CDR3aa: CASSPGQGSEQYF
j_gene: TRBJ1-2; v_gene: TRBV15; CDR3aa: CATSIGYSYGYTF
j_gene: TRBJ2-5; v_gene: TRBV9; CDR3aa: CASSVAPHQETQYF
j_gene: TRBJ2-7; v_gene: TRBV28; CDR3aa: CASSSPTRTSGIGEQYF
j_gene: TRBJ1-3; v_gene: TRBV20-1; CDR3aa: CSARAGGWSSGNTIYF
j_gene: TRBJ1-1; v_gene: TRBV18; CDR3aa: CASSPPRTGGTEAFF
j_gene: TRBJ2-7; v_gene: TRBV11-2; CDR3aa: CASSPTYYEQYF
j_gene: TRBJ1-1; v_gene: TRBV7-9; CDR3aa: CASSLALQGKPEAFF
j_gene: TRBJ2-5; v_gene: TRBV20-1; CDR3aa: CSARDRRGGQETQYF
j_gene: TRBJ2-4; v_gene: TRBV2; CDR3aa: CASSEGQGLAKNIQYF
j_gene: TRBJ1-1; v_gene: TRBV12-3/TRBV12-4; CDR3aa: CASRDRGSAFF
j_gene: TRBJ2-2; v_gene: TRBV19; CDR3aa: CASIRGGPSTGELFF
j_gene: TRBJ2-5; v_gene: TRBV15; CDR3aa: CATSTTGLQETQYF
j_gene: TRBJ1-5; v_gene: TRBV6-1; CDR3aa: CASSVWGTNQPQHF
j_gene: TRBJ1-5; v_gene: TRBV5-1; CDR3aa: CASSLAGMGQPQHF